The 30 T cell receptor beta chains below were found in one sample sequenced in a study of OX40 agonist ivuxolimab in advanced cancers. Data came from immunoSEQ multiplex PCR; TCRdb stores just in-frame clones and leaves some out. The sample yields 30,000 to 45,000 clones, more than 75% seen once. Sample: CD4+ or CD8+ T cells sorted from blood, taken in a trial of the OX40 agonist ivuxolimab. Source of these receptors: an adult with an advanced solid tumor such as melanoma, head and neck, liver or kidney cancer.

The chain links TRBV19 to TRBJ1-2, with a possible D match to TRBD1 (6 bases). The length of the CDR3 is 15 residues. Germline assignment: CDR1 LNHDA and CDR2 SQIVND (reference sequence). Trimming left V 5 bases short and J 5 bases short, with 18 bases between. The CDR3 region has the DNA TGTGCCAGTAGTTCGGGACAACCGGTCCTATATGGCTACACCTTC. This codes for CASSSGQPVLYGYTF.

V gene TRBV11-2 combines with J gene TRBJ2-2; 8 bases line up with TRBD1. CDR1 SGHAT and CDR2 FQNNGV come from the germline V gene. The CDR3 contains 17 residues. Trimming at V came to 1 base and at J to 3 bases, leaving 7 bases not matched to a gene. The chain's CDR3 is CASSLGGQGAYTGELFF. Written as DNA, the CDR3 is TGTGCCAGCAGCTTAGGAGGGCAGGGGGCATACACCGGGGAGCTGTTTTTT. The variable domain in full, completed from reference TRBV11-2 and TRBJ2-2, reads EAGVAQSPRYKIIEKRQSVAFWCNPISGHATLYWYQQILGQGPKLLIQFQNNGVVDDSQLPKDRFSAERLKGVDSTLKIQPAKLEDSAVYLCASSLGGQGAYTGELFFGEGSRLTVL.

The rearrangement joins TRBV11-2 to TRBJ2-7; D is perhaps TRBD1 or TRBD2 (7 bases each). Germline V CDR1 and CDR2: SGHAT, FQNNGV. V dropped 6 bases and J dropped 4 bases, with 10 bases sitting between them. This CDR3 spans 12 amino acids. The CDR3 spells CASSQGGYEQYF. DNA of the CDR3: TGTGCCAGCAGTCAGGGGGGGTACGAGCAGTACTTC.

The rearrangement joins TRBV4-1 to TRBJ2-3; either TRBD1 or TRBD2 may supply D (5 bases each). The CDR3 extends over 15 amino acids. Germline V gives CDR1 MGHRA, CDR2 YSYEKL. The V gene lost 3 bases and the J gene lost 5 bases, with 15 bases spanning the gap. The CDR3, as DNA: TGCGCCAGCAGCCACTGGGGCTGGGGAGAAGATACGCAGTATTTT. Protein product: CASSHWGWGEDTQYF.

This rearrangement joins TRBV6-1 to TRBJ2-1, with 7 bases that match TRBD1. The CDR3 runs to 16 residues. Per the germline V gene, CDR1 is MNHNS and CDR2 is SASEGT. V trimming: 1 base; J trimming: 3 bases; junction bases outside the gene matches: 6. CDR3 coding DNA: TGTGCCAGCAGTGAAGGGCCGGGACAGAGCTACAATGAGCAGTTCTTC. The encoded protein is CASSEGPGQSYNEQFF.

The V and J genes are TRBV18 and TRBJ2-3, with 8 nucleotides matching TRBD2. CDR1 is KGHSH and CDR2 is LQKENI in the germline V gene. J lost 5 bases, V lost 1 base, and 2 bases had no gene match. The CDR3 spans 14 residues. This CDR3 reads CASSPLREGDTQYF. The CDR3 DNA reads as TGTGCCAGCTCACCACTTCGGGAGGGAGATACGCAGTATTTT. The variable domain in full, with the rest retrieved from reference TRBV18 and TRBJ2-3, is NAGVMQNPRHLVRRRGQEARLRCSPMKGHSHVYWYRQLPEEGLKFMVYLQKENIIDESGMPKERFSAEFPKEGPSILRIQQVVRGDSAAYFCASSPLREGDTQYFGPGTRLTVL.

The J gene is TRBJ2-7, the V gene TRBV27; maybe TRBD2 (5 bases). The CDR3 is made up of 11 amino acids. V gave up 6 bases and J gave up 3 bases, with 6 bases separating them. Germline CDR1 reads MNHEY; CDR2 reads SMNVEV (reference sequence). The CDR3 sequence is CASRRDYEQYF. CDR3 DNA: TGTGCCAGCAGGAGGGACTACGAGCAGTACTTC.

The rearrangement joins TRBV30 to TRBJ1-1; D is unclear. From germline, CDR1 is GTSNPN and CDR2 SVGIG (reference sequence). The CDR3 is 12 residues long. V lost 2 bases and J 10 bases, leaving 14 bases between the germline ends. CDR3 coding DNA: TGTGCCTGGAGTAAAATAGGGATCGGAGCTTTCTTT. It specifies CAWSKIGIGAFF. Filled out from reference TRBV30 and TRBJ1-1, the complete variable domain reads SQTIHQWPATLVQPVGSPLSLECTVEGTSNPNLYWYRQAAGRGLQLLFYSVGIGQISSEVPQNLSASRPQDRQFILSSKKLLLSDSGFYLCAWSKIGIGAFFGQGTRLTVV.

A single count supports this clone. The chain links TRBV5-1 to TRBJ1-2; TRBD1 might be the D (6 bases). The CDR3 consists of 14 residues. V was clipped by 5 bases and J by 1 base, with 12 bases between them. Germline V gene lookup returns CDR1 SGHRS and CDR2 YFSETQ. CDR3 bases: TGCGCCAGCAGGGTTATGGACAGTAACTATGGCTACACCTTC. Protein: CASRVMDSNYGYTF.

The CDR3 here is CASSPLSIPPGPNEQFF. CDR3 sequence (DNA): TGTGCCAGCAGCCCACTAAGTATACCCCCGGGGCCCAATGAGCAGTTCTTC. The chain uses TRBV7-3 and TRBJ2-1; either TRBD1 or TRBD2 may fit D (5 bases each). V gave up 5 bases and J gave up 6 bases, with 23 bases separating them. Germline V lookup: CDR1 SGHTA, CDR2 FQGTGA. The length of the CDR3 is 17 residues. The full variable domain, its missing parts supplied by reference TRBV7-3 and TRBJ2-1, is GAGVSQTPSNKVTEKGKYVELRCDPISGHTALYWYRQSLGQGPEFLIYFQGTGAADDSGLPNDRFFAVRPEGSVSTLKIQRTERGDSAVYLCASSPLSIPPGPNEQFFGPGTRLTVL.

This chain joins TRBV7-9 and TRBJ1-1; D might be TRBD1 (6 bases). There are 13 residues in the CDR3. Germline CDR1 is SEHNR and CDR2 is FQNEAQ (reference sequence). The ends were cut back, 4 bases at V and 3 bases at J, with 9 bases in the middle. CDR3 DNA sequence: TGTGCCAGCAGCTCACAGGGCTACACTGAAGCTTTCTTT. Amino acids: CASSSQGYTEAFF.

The V call is TRBV4-1, the J call TRBJ2-7; D is undetermined. The CDR3 extends over 12 amino acids. Germline V gene sequence: CDR1 MGHRA, CDR2 YSYEKL. Trimming removed 2 bases at V and 6 bases at J, with 8 bases between. The CDR3 is CASSQIPGEQYF. CDR3 DNA: TGCGCCAGCAGCCAAATCCCTGGCGAGCAGTACTTC.

V is TRBV25-1 and J is TRBJ2-5; a possible D gene is TRBD1 (5 bases). Germline V CDR1 and CDR2: MGHDK, SYGVNS. The CDR3 sequence is 12 residues long. Trimming cost V 5 bases and J 8 bases, with 12 bases left between them. The CDR3 protein is CASSSGLGTQYF. The CDR3 coding sequence is TGTGCCAGCAGTTCAGGGTTGGGAACCCAGTACTTC.

This rearrangement joins TRBV5-1 to TRBJ2-1; 15 bases are shared with TRBD2. After removal of 5 bases from V and 7 bases from J, the junction contained 4 bases not matched to a gene. CDR3 length equals 15 residues. Germline V gene lookup returns CDR1 SGHRS and CDR2 YFSETQ. CDR3 DNA: TGCGCCAGCAGTCAAGGGACTAGCGGGAGGAATGAGCAGTTCTTC. Protein: CASSQGTSGRNEQFF.

The chain has TRBV21-1 and TRBJ2-5. The J call may be mistaken, given a closer DNA end match to TRBJ2-7. TRBV21-1 is a documented pseudogene. The length of the CDR3 is 17 residues. For the CDR3, the DNA is TGTGCCAGCAGCAGGGGGTTTCTAGGGAAGTTTCCCTACGAGCAGTACTTC. Protein sequence: CASSRGFLGKFPYEQYF.

The chain links TRBV20-1 to TRBJ1-2, with a weak D call TRBD1 (5 bases). CDR3 length: 11 amino acids. Germline CDR1 DFQATT, CDR2 SNEGSKA (reference sequence). V lost 2 bases and J 6 bases, leaving 7 bases between the germline ends. CDR3 amino acids: CSARRGNGYTF. The DNA for the CDR3 is TGCAGTGCTAGACGGGGGAATGGCTACACCTTC.

The chain combines TRBV29-1 with TRBJ2-1; 10 bases fit TRBD2. The junction had 4 bases not matched to a gene; V was cut back by 8 bases and J by 6 bases. Looked up from germline, CDR1 is SQVTM and CDR2 is ANQGSEA. The CDR3 extends over 12 amino acids. In nucleotides, the CDR3 is TGCAGCATTATAGCGGGGGGCAATGAGCAGTTCTTC. This sequence encodes CSIIAGGNEQFF.

The rearrangement uses TRBV6-6 and TRBJ2-2, with 8 bases fitting TRBD1. V shed 6 bases, J shed 6 bases, and the junction held 12 bases outside the gene matches. Germline V lookup: CDR1 MNHNY, CDR2 SVGAGI (reference sequence). This CDR3 spans 16 amino acids. The CDR3 reads CASRITGGDIAGELFF. In nucleotides, the CDR3 is TGTGCCAGCAGAATTACAGGGGGTGATATCGCCGGGGAGCTGTTTTTT.

The rearrangement joins TRBV4-1 to TRBJ1-5, with D tentatively TRBD1 (5 bases). CDR3 length equals 16 residues. CDR1 and CDR2 (germline): MGHRA, YSYEKL. Trimming removed 2 bases at V and 4 bases at J, with 15 bases between. CDR3 loop: CASSQPGAAQNQPQHF. In DNA, the CDR3 is TGCGCCAGCAGCCAACCTGGGGCAGCCCAAAATCAGCCCCAGCATTTT.

The chain joins TRBV7-9 to TRBJ2-1, with a possible D match to TRBD1 (5 bases). Trimming removed 1 base at V and 1 base at J, with 8 bases between. Germline V gene sequence: CDR1 SEHNR, CDR2 FQNEAQ (reference sequence). There are 15 residues in the CDR3. The CDR3: CASSLEDMSYNEQFF. The CDR3 DNA reads TGTGCCAGCAGCTTAGAGGACATGTCCTACAATGAGCAGTTCTTC.

The chain links TRBV5-5 to TRBJ1-5; TRBD1 might be the D (5 bases). V dropped 4 bases and J dropped 4 bases, with 9 bases sitting between them. CDR1 and CDR2 (germline): SGHKS, YYEKEE (reference sequence). The CDR3 has 13 residues. The CDR3 coding sequence is TGTGCCAGCAGCCTAGACAGAAATCAGCCCCAGCATTTT. It encodes CASSLDRNQPQHF.

V gene TRBV6-5 combines with J gene TRBJ2-5; no reliable D call. Looked up from germline, CDR1 is MNHEY and CDR2 is SVGAGI. The CDR3 runs 14 residues. V was pared by 4 bases and J by 1 base, with 10 bases between. The CDR3, as DNA: TGTGCCAGCAGTTTCAGACGGTCCCAAGAGACCCAGTACTTC. Translation: CASSFRRSQETQYF.

The V call is TRBV11-2, the J call TRBJ2-7; D is perhaps TRBD1 or TRBD2 (5 bases each). CDR3 size: 13 residues. V was shortened by 5 bases and J by 7 bases, with 15 bases between the two germline ends. Germline V CDR1 and CDR2: SGHAT, FQNNGV. CDR3 sequence: CASSPPARGEQYF. The DNA for the CDR3 is TGTGCCAGCAGCCCCCCAGCGAGGGGTGAGCAGTACTTC.

This chain links TRBV5-1 with TRBJ2-7; the match to TRBD1 covers 7 bases. Germline CDR1 SGHRS, CDR2 YFSETQ. V shed 7 bases, J shed 2 bases, and the junction held 0 bases outside the gene matches. The CDR3 is 11 residues long. The CDR3: CASGTAYEQYF. CDR3 nucleotides: TGCGCCAGCGGGACAGCCTACGAGCAGTACTTC.

The chain has TRBV6-1 and TRBJ2-5, with 8 positions matching TRBD2. The length of the CDR3 is 13 residues. With 3 bases clipped from V and 3 bases from J, the junction kept 0 bases outside the gene matches. Germline V gene data show CDR1 as MNHNS and CDR2 as SASEGT. The CDR3 DNA sequence: TGTGCCAGCAGTGATAGCGGGGAAGAGACCCAGTACTTC. It yields the protein CASSDSGEETQYF.

The chain employs TRBV5-1 and TRBJ1-1, with D uncertain. The V gene lost 4 bases and the J gene lost 1 base, with 17 bases spanning the gap. This CDR3 contains 16 residues. The germline V gene has CDR1 SGHRS and CDR2 YFSETQ. CDR3 sequence (DNA): TGCGCCAGCAGCCTCAGGAGGCTAAATACGAACACTGAAGCTTTCTTT. Its protein is CASSLRRLNTNTEAFF. The variable domain in full, with the rest retrieved from reference TRBV5-1 and TRBJ1-1, is KAGVTQTPRYLIKTRGQQVTLSCSPISGHRSVSWYQQTPGQGLQFLFEYFSETQRNKGNFPGRFSGRQFSNSRSEMNVSTLELGDSALYLCASSLRRLNTNTEAFFGQGTRLTVV.

Note on this clone: At the DNA level, this CDR3 is encoded by other sequences in the same sample as well. V is TRBV6-6 and J is TRBJ1-5; 7 bases are shared with TRBD1. CDR1 is MNHNY, CDR2 SVGAGI, per germline (reference sequence). The CDR3 totals 13 residues. V lost 6 bases to trimming and J lost 7 bases; unmatched junction nucleotides: 6. CDR3 loop: CASSDRERQPQHF. The CDR3 region has the DNA TGTGCCAGCAGCGACAGGGAGCGGCAGCCCCAGCATTTT.

Only one count was recorded for this clone. The chain links TRBV2 to TRBJ2-5, with D maybe TRBD2 (6 bases). There are 14 residues in the CDR3. The V end lost 4 bases, the J end lost 5 bases, and 14 bases lay between the germline ends. The germline V gene encodes CDR1 SNHLY and CDR2 FYNNEI. The CDR3 DNA reads as TGTGCCAGCAGTGTGGGACTCGAGGGGGAGACCCAGTACTTC. Protein sequence: CASSVGLEGETQYF.

CDR3 DNA: TGCGCCAGCAGCCAAGCAGGGGGCGTTAGTGAAAAACTGTTTTTT. The encoded protein is CASSQAGGVSEKLFF. The rearrangement links TRBV4-1 to TRBJ1-4; 8 nucleotides align to TRBD1. Germline loops: CDR1 MGHRA, CDR2 YSYEKL. V lost 1 base and J lost 7; bases outside the gene matches: 5. CDR3 length: 15 amino acids.

The sample holds a few counts of this clone. This chain connects TRBV5-6 to TRBJ2-3, with D maybe TRBD2 (6 bases). Trimming took off 1 base at V and 3 bases at J, with 12 bases between the two ends. Germline CDR1 SGHDT, CDR2 YYEEEE. The CDR3 is 15 amino acids. CDR3 DNA: TGTGCCAGCAGCTTGCGGGGGATTACGACAGATACGCAGTATTTT. This translates into CASSLRGITTDTQYF.